The sequence of this T cell receptor beta chain was determined in a study of cytomegalovirus exposure and HLA in healthy donors. For the study at large: Counted in an early data release were 75 million to 85 million unique TCRs from HLA-typed donors.

The germline CDR1 and CDR2 sequences are MNHEY and SVGAGI. This CDR3 region has 11 residues. V was clipped by 6 bases and J by 5 bases, with 6 bases between them. A multiplex PCR was run with 60 Vbeta primers and 13 Jbeta primers. The table came from immunoSEQ multiplex PCR; TCRdb's copy has only in-frame clones and leaves some out. Of 200,000 or so clones listed, about 90% were seen once; the top ten hold approximately 0.23%. This clone was seen a few times. What it binds is not known. Study observations and caveats: As a later analysis revealed, most CMV-associated TCR beta chains appeared HLA-restricted. For presence/absence analyses, sequencing depth was assumed to be roughly uniform across donors.

J is TRBJ2-3 and V is TRBV6-5; D call uncertain. The material sequenced was PBMCs. The receptor's source is a girl under two years old in good health and CMV-seronegative. DNA for the CDR3: TGTGCCAGCAGACGACAAGATACGCAGTATTTT. It is translated as CASRRQDTQYF.